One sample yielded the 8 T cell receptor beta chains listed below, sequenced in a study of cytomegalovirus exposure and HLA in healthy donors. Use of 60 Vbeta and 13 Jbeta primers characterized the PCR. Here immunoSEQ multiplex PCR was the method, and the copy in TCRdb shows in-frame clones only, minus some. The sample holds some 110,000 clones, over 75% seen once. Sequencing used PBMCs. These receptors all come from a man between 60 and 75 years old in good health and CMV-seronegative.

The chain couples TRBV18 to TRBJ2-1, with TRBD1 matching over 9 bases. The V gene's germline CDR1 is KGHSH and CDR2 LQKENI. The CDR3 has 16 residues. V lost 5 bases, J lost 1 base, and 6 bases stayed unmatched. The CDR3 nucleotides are TGTGCCAGCTCAGCTCCTGGGACAGGGTCCTACAATGAGCAGTTCTTC. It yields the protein CASSAPGTGSYNEQFF.

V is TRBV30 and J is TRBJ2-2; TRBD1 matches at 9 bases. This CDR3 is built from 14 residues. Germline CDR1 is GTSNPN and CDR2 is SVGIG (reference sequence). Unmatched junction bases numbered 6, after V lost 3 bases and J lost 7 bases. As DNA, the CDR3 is TGTGCCTGGAGCCCGGGGACAGGGCACGGGGAGCTGTTTTTT. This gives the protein CAWSPGTGHGELFF.

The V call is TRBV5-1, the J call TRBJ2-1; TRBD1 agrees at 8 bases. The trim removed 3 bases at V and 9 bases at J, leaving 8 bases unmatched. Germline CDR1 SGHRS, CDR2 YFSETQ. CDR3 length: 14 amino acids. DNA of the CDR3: TGCGCCAGCAGCTCCGGACAGGGTTCTGTTGAGCAGTTCTTC. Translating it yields CASSSGQGSVEQFF.

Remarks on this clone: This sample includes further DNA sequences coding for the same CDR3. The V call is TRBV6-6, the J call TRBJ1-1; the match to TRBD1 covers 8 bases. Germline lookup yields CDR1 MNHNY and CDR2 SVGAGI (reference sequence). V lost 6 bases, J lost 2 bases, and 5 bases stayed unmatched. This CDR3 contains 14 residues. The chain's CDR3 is CASSDRGLNTEAFF. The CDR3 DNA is TGTGCCAGCAGCGACAGGGGACTAAACACTGAAGCTTTCTTT.

Here the CDR3 DNA reads TGTGCCAGCAGTGCCGGACAGGGGAGCGAAAAACTGTTTTTT. Translating it yields CASSAGQGSEKLFF. The gene calls are TRBV9 and TRBJ1-4; 9 bases are shared with TRBD1. With 5 bases clipped from V and 8 bases from J, the junction kept 7 bases outside the gene matches. Germline CDR1 SGDLS, CDR2 YYNGEE. CDR3 size: 14 residues.

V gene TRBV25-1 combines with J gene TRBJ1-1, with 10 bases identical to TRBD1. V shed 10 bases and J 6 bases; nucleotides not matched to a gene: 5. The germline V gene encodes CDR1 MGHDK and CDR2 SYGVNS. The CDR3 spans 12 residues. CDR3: CANRQGASEAFF. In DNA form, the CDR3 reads TGTGCCAACCGACAGGGGGCCTCTGAAGCTTTCTTT. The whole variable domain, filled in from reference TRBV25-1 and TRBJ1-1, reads EADIYQTPRYLVIGTGKKITLECSQTMGHDKMYWYQQDPGMELHLIHYSYGVNSTEKGDLSSESTVSRIRTEHFPLTLESARPSHTSQYLCANRQGASEAFFGQGTRLTVV.

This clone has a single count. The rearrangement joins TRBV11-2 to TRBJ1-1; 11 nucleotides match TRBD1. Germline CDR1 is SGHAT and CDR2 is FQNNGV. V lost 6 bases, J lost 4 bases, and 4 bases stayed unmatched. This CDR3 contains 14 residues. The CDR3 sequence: CASSGTGGTTEAFF. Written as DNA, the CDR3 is TGTGCCAGCAGTGGGACAGGGGGGACCACTGAAGCTTTCTTT.

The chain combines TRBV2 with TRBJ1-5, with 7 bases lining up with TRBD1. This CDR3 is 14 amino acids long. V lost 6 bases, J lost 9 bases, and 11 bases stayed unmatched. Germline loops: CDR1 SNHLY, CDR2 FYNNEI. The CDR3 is CASRRGQEAGPQHF. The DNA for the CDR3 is TGTGCCAGCAGACGAGGACAGGAGGCTGGGCCCCAGCATTTT.